The present TCR beta chain was sequenced within a study of Tregs in tolerant kidney transplant recipients. Here immunoSEQ multiplex PCR was the method, and the copy in TCRdb shows in-frame clones only, minus some. The sample holds about 81,000 clones; roughly nine tenths are singletons and the top ten take around 1.5%. V shed 2 bases, J shed 5 bases, and the junction held 4 bases outside the gene matches. Germline V gives CDR1 SGHRS, CDR2 YFSETQ. CDR3 length: 14 residues. Recipients received nonmyeloablative bone marrow transplants from related graft donors, with transient mixed chimerism. The sequence was obtained from a human patient who received a combined kidney and bone marrow transplant. The graft donor may be the source of some T cells. The chain employs TRBV5-1 and TRBJ1-1; 9 nucleotides align to TRBD1. The sequencing here drew on CD4+ T cells from blood (PBMCs), taken 24 months after the transplant. CDR3 nucleotides: TGCGCCAGCAGCTTACAGGGGGCCGGTACTGAAGCTTTCTTT. Residues: CASSLQGAGTEAFF.